This is a list of T cell receptor beta chains from one sample in a study of blood T cell repertoires in COVID-19. Assay used: immunoSEQ multiplex PCR; TCRdb lists only in-frame clones, some missing. The sample lists a few hundred thousand clones; 85% were seen once. The sample comprised peripheral blood. Receptors were obtained from a human donor in a cohort sampled during active COVID-19. Each CDR3 is given with its conserved first and last residue. The D gene is left open where the match is weak.

TRBV19	TRBJ1-6	TRBD1	CASTTGTGNSPLHF
TRBV7-3	TRBJ2-1	TRBD2	CASSSRLAGGLGGVQFF
TRBV2	TRBJ1-2	-	CASSDVQTSHNYGYTF
TRBV5-4	TRBJ2-6	TRBD1	CASSGSTGNFAGANVLTF
TRBV7-3	TRBJ2-2	TRBD1	CASSLRDRATGELFF
TRBV19	TRBJ1-2	-	CASSRVGLNYGYTF
TRBV19	TRBJ2-2	TRBD1	CASSLRDRNTGELFF
TRBV30	TRBJ1-4	TRBD1	CAWSRQGGSEKLFF
TRBV9	TRBJ1-1	-	CASSVFVGVNTEAFF
TRBV24-1	TRBJ1-1	-	CATRTTGSTEAFF
TRBV5-1	TRBJ2-7	TRBD2	CASSLEPSGGKTALEQYF
TRBV5-6	TRBJ1-2	TRBD1	CASSWRKGTANYGYTF
TRBV5-4	TRBJ2-2	TRBD2	CASSPTSGANGELFF
TRBV12-5	TRBJ1-2	TRBD1	CASGSTGVGYGYTF
TRBV18	TRBJ1-5	-	CASSPAGNRPQHF
TRBV12-3/TRBV12-4	TRBJ2-7	TRBD1	CASTQTGGYEQYF
TRBV30	TRBJ1-5	-	CAWSETTGFNQPQHF
TRBV24-1	TRBJ1-1	-	CATSVGGNTEAFF
TRBV12-3/TRBV12-4	TRBJ2-5	-	CASTSWQGETQYF
TRBV7-9	TRBJ2-2	TRBD1	CASSLRGQGPNTGELFF
TRBV7-2	TRBJ1-1	TRBD1	CASSGRGSPPEAFF
TRBV6-5	TRBJ2-2	-	CASRSTGTGELFF
TRBV2	TRBJ2-5	TRBD1	CASSEARAGGTETQYF
TRBV7-3	TRBJ1-6	-	CASSLWGDYNSPLHF
TRBV21-1	TRBJ2-7	-	CASRAGRTYEQYF
TRBV18	TRBJ2-7	-	CASRSARGFDEQYF
TRBV3-1/TRBV3-2	TRBJ1-2	TRBD1	CASSLGQGGGGYTF
TRBV30	TRBJ1-5	-	CAWSNPGPSGQPQHF
TRBV24-1	TRBJ2-1	TRBD2	CATSDAAGDEQFF
TRBV7-3	TRBJ2-3	-	CASSSQGRGTDTQYF
TRBV10-3	TRBJ1-6	TRBD1	CAISGRFGDSQNSPLHF
TRBV4-2	TRBJ2-7	TRBD1	CASSQDPNRGTYEQYF
TRBV29-1	TRBJ1-1	-	CSVEDEGPGDTEAFF
TRBV5-6	TRBJ1-5	TRBD1	CASSLRPGQGQPQHF
TRBV15	TRBJ2-5	TRBD2	CATSRASGPMGETQYF
TRBV5-1	TRBJ2-2	-	CASSFAGAPSGELFF
TRBV6-6	TRBJ2-3	-	CASTNTDTQYF
TRBV5-5	TRBJ1-1	TRBD1	CASSFMGTAATEAFF
TRBV4-1	TRBJ1-4	TRBD1	CASSQYQGGNEKLFF
TRBV9	TRBJ1-2	-	CASSAPLNYGYTF
TRBV10-3	TRBJ1-5	TRBD1	CAISRADRSSNQPQHF
TRBV4-2	TRBJ2-2	TRBD2	CASSHPLAVNTGELFF
TRBV5-1	TRBJ2-1	TRBD1	CASRGQSYNEQFF
TRBV30	TRBJ1-5	TRBD1	CAWSVQGGNQPQHF
TRBV5-1	TRBJ1-1	TRBD1	CASSLDGRDRAFTEAFF
TRBV25-1	TRBJ1-2	TRBD1	CASSDPRQGGNYGYTF
TRBV27	TRBJ1-6	-	CASSFSQGGSPLHF
TRBV24-1	TRBJ2-3	TRBD2	CATSAPFPSGGTDTQYF
TRBV2	TRBJ2-1	-	CASSGQGTNEQFF
TRBV7-3	TRBJ1-2	TRBD1	CASSRGQGAYGYTF
TRBV5-1	TRBJ1-1	-	CASSWTEPNTEAFF
TRBV7-9	TRBJ2-7	-	CASSLEGFGYEQYF